The 30 T cell receptor beta chains below come from one sample, sequenced in a study of T cells after somatic rescue of genetic block. This table comes from immunoSEQ multiplex PCR, and its TCRdb copy is limited to in-frame clones, with some not included. Among about 72,000 clones listed, approximately 90% were seen once. The specimen was peripheral blood mononuclear cells (PBMCs). These receptors were collected from a man aged 30 to 45.

The V gene is TRBV23-1, the J gene TRBJ2-7, with a weak D call TRBD1 (6 bases). TRBV23-1 is given ORF status, its function remaining uncertain. The V end was cut by 3 bases, the J end by 4 bases, with 16 bases between. The CDR3 consists of 15 residues. CDR3 sequence: CASSQNGDTYYEQYF. CDR3 coding DNA: TGCGCCAGCAGTCAGAACGGGGACACCTATTACGAGCAGTACTTC.

The V gene is TRBV7-6, the J gene TRBJ2-3, with unresolved D. The CDR3 spans 11 residues. Per germline, CDR1 SGHVS and CDR2 FNYEAQ. Trimming cost V 10 bases and J 6 bases, with 11 bases left between them. For the CDR3, the DNA is TGTGCCACCCTCGTGGCGGATACGCAGTATTTT. The encoded protein is CATLVADTQYF.

This clone was recorded once. J is TRBJ1-2 and V is TRBV9; D perhaps matches TRBD1 (6 bases). The CDR3 is 16 amino acids. Per germline, CDR1 SGDLS and CDR2 YYNGEE. Between the trimmed V and J ends, which lost 4 bases and 7 bases, there was a span of 23 bases. The DNA of the CDR3 is TGTGCCAGCAGCACCAGCCGGGACACCCGGATTGGTGGCTACACCTTC. It specifies CASSTSRDTRIGGYTF.

The CDR3 here is CASSIRLRGGRGADTQYF. The CDR3 bases are TGTGCCAGTAGTATCAGGCTAAGGGGAGGAAGGGGCGCAGATACGCAGTATTTT. The chain recombines TRBV19 with TRBJ2-3, with TRBD2 as a possible D gene (6 bases). Germline-derived CDR1 and CDR2 are LNHDA and SQIVND (reference sequence). This CDR3 comprises 18 residues. V lost 3 bases and J lost 4, with 23 bases in between.

This clone has a single count. The chain uses TRBV5-1 and TRBJ1-1; TRBD1 aligns across 10 bases. Germline CDR1 SGHRS, CDR2 YFSETQ. This CDR3 is 16 amino acids long. J gave up 7 bases and V 0 bases, and 9 bases lay outside the gene matches. CDR3 protein: CASSLDGTGASSEAFF. CDR3 sequence (DNA): TGCGCCAGCAGCTTGGACGGGACAGGGGCCTCGAGTGAAGCTTTCTTT.

The chain carries TRBV11-2 and TRBJ1-1; the D is unclear. The CDR3 length is 13 residues. V dropped 5 bases and J dropped 14 bases, with 21 bases sitting between them. Germline CDR1 and CDR2: SGHAT and FQNNGV. The chain's CDR3 is CASSPSGIGSAFF. For the CDR3, the DNA is TGTGCCAGCAGCCCAAGTGGAATAGGCTCAGCGTTCTTT. The variable domain in full, with the rest retrieved from reference TRBV11-2 and TRBJ1-1, is EAGVAQSPRYKIIEKRQSVAFWCNPISGHATLYWYQQILGQGPKLLIQFQNNGVVDDSQLPKDRFSAERLKGVDSTLKIQPAKLEDSAVYLCASSPSGIGSAFFGQGTRLTVV.

V gene TRBV2 combines with J gene TRBJ2-1; TRBD1 might be the D (5 bases). Trimming cost V 2 bases and J 9 bases, with 14 bases left between them. CDR3 length: 14 residues. Per the germline V gene, CDR1 is SNHLY and CDR2 is FYNNEI. CDR3 coding DNA: TGTGCCAGCAGTGAAAGGCAGGGTATGGGTGAGCAGTTCTTC. This encodes CASSERQGMGEQFF.

This chain links TRBV5-1 with TRBJ1-1, with 7 bases matching TRBD1. CDR3 length: 15 residues. V shed 2 bases and J 4 bases; nucleotides not matched to a gene: 8. CDR1 and CDR2 from the germline V gene are SGHRS and YFSETQ. Here the CDR3 DNA reads TGCGCCAGCAGCTTTTCCCCAGGGGGGATCACTGAAGCTTTCTTT. Residues: CASSFSPGGITEAFF. Filled out from reference TRBV5-1 and TRBJ1-1, the complete variable domain reads KAGVTQTPRYLIKTRGQQVTLSCSPISGHRSVSWYQQTPGQGLQFLFEYFSETQRNKGNFPGRFSGRQFSNSRSEMNVSTLELGDSALYLCASSFSPGGITEAFFGQGTRLTVV.

As DNA, the CDR3 is TGCAGTGGTCTCGGGAAGGAGACCCAGTACTTC. Translating it yields CSGLGKETQYF. This chain links TRBV20-1 with TRBJ2-5; maybe TRBD2 (5 bases). The germline CDR1 and CDR2 sequences are DFQATT and SNEGSKA (reference sequence). The CDR3 runs 11 residues. V lost 7 bases and J 5 bases, leaving 11 bases between the germline ends.

The genes are TRBV28 and TRBJ2-5, with 7 bases that match TRBD2. Germline CDR1 and CDR2: MDHEN and SYDVKM. V shed 6 bases, J shed 5 bases, and the junction held 15 bases outside the gene matches. CDR3 length: 16 residues. CDR3 nucleotide sequence: TGTGCCAGCAGACTTTCCGGGGGGACCGGTGGGGAGACCCAGTACTTC. Translation gives CASRLSGGTGGETQYF.

This chain uses TRBV7-8 with TRBJ2-3; 11 nucleotides agree with TRBD2. The CDR3 is made up of 16 amino acids. The germline V gene encodes CDR1 SGHVS and CDR2 FQNEAQ. V shed 2 bases, J shed 2 bases, and the junction held 3 bases outside the gene matches. The CDR3 spells CASSLLAGGYTDTQYF. The CDR3 DNA reads as TGTGCCAGCAGCTTACTAGCGGGGGGTTACACAGATACGCAGTATTTT.

The chain combines TRBV28 with TRBJ2-3; D might be TRBD2 (5 bases). Germline-derived CDR1 and CDR2 are MDHEN and SYDVKM. Trimming shortened V by 5 bases and J by 7 bases, and 10 bases separated the two germline ends. The CDR3 length is 12 residues. The CDR3 DNA is TGTGCCAGCAGTGTGGGAGTTAATACGCAGTATTTT. Translation: CASSVGVNTQYF.

The CDR3 DNA reads TGTGCCACCAGCAGAGATCTTAGGGGACAGGGCGGCTACACCTTC. It codes for CATSRDLRGQGGYTF. V gene TRBV15 combines with J gene TRBJ1-2, with 9 positions matching TRBD1. Per germline, CDR1 LNHNV and CDR2 YYDKDF (reference sequence). The CDR3 has 15 amino acids. Trimming cost V 0 bases and J 8 bases; bases outside gene matches: 7.

V gene TRBV15 combines with J gene TRBJ2-1; 8 nucleotides line up with TRBD2. With 1 base clipped from V and 10 bases from J, the junction kept 15 bases outside the gene matches. Per the germline V gene, CDR1 is LNHNV and CDR2 is YYDKDF (reference sequence). CDR3 size: 17 residues. In DNA form, the CDR3 reads TGTGCCACCAGCAGAGCCCTTGTGGGTACACCGGGAGGGGAGCAGTTCTTC. Protein sequence: CATSRALVGTPGGEQFF.

The chain has TRBV14 and TRBJ2-7; D may match TRBD1 or TRBD2 (5 bases each). CDR1 and CDR2 from the germline V gene are SGHDN and FVKESK. CDR3 length: 12 amino acids. V lost 4 bases, J lost 6 bases, and 10 bases lay in between. Here the CDR3 reads CASSPFGAEQYF. The DNA of the CDR3 is TGTGCCAGCAGCCCATTCGGGGCCGAGCAGTACTTC.

The chain links TRBV28 to TRBJ1-1; TRBD1 is a possible D gene (5 bases). Germline V gene lookup returns CDR1 MDHEN and CDR2 SYDVKM. This CDR3 spans 14 amino acids. Trimming left V 2 bases short and J 3 bases short, with 10 bases between. CDR3 residues: CASSLGGVDTEAFF. The CDR3 nucleotides read TGTGCCAGCAGTTTAGGAGGGGTCGACACTGAAGCTTTCTTT.

The chain has TRBV14 and TRBJ2-3; 10 bases fit TRBD2. The CDR3 length is 15 residues. V shed 8 bases and J 4 bases; nucleotides not matched to a gene: 9. Germline V gene sequence: CDR1 SGHDN, CDR2 FVKESK. CDR3 DNA: TGTGCCAGCGGACCTGATCTAGCGGGAGCAGATACGCAGTATTTT. Protein: CASGPDLAGADTQYF.

This chain uses TRBV10-3 with TRBJ2-3; either TRBD1 or TRBD2 may fit D (6 bases each). Trimming removed 10 bases at V and 1 base at J, with 18 bases between. The CDR3 consists of 15 residues. Looked up from germline, CDR1 is ENHRY and CDR2 is SYGVKD. The CDR3 region is CATGGFGAGTDTQYF. Written as DNA, the CDR3 is TGTGCCACCGGGGGCTTCGGTGCGGGCACAGATACGCAGTATTTT.

The chain has TRBV5-1 and TRBJ2-7, with TRBD1 matching over 8 bases. The trim removed 4 bases at V and 5 bases at J, leaving 8 bases unmatched. Germline CDR1 SGHRS, CDR2 YFSETQ. The CDR3 length is 14 residues. CDR3 protein: CASSTGQGTDEQYF. The CDR3 nucleotides read TGCGCCAGCAGCACTGGACAGGGAACGGACGAGCAGTACTTC.

The CDR3 here is CASSYERQTNQPQHF. In DNA, the CDR3 is TGTGCCAGCAGTTACGAAAGGCAGACCAATCAGCCCCAGCATTTT. The chain joins TRBV6-6 to TRBJ1-5; D unclear. Trimming shortened V by 2 bases and J by 3 bases, and 11 bases separated the two germline ends. CDR3 length: 15 residues. CDR1 and CDR2 (germline): MNHNY, SVGAGI (reference sequence).

The chain combines TRBV18 with TRBJ2-7, with 9 bases matching TRBD1. V dropped 3 bases and J dropped 5; count of bases not matched to a gene: 5. Germline CDR1 KGHSH, CDR2 LQKENI. This CDR3 spans 14 amino acids. CDR3 bases: TGTGCCAGCTCACCCGGGACAGGGCTACACGAGCAGTACTTC. Encoded protein: CASSPGTGLHEQYF.

This chain links TRBV5-1 with TRBJ2-7; 8 bases fit TRBD1. CDR1 SGHRS and CDR2 YFSETQ come from the germline V gene. Trimming removed 4 bases from V and 3 bases from J; junction bases left unmatched: 6. The CDR3 runs 14 residues. CDR3 DNA sequence: TGCGCCAGCAGCAAGGACAGGGAGGTCTACGAGCAGTACTTC. Protein sequence: CASSKDREVYEQYF.

The chain links TRBV28 to TRBJ1-2, with 8 bases identical to TRBD1. Germline assignment: CDR1 MDHEN and CDR2 SYDVKM. V dropped 5 bases and J dropped 7; count of bases not matched to a gene: 9. The length of the CDR3 is 14 residues. The CDR3: CASSPDRVIGGYTF. The CDR3, as DNA: TGTGCCAGCAGTCCGGACAGGGTCATAGGTGGCTACACCTTC.

The chain employs TRBV6-6 and TRBJ2-5; D may correspond to TRBD1 or TRBD2 (5 bases each). Germline CDR1 reads MNHNY; CDR2 reads SVGAGI (reference sequence). There are 13 residues in the CDR3. The V and J ends lost 8 bases and 5 bases respectively, with 15 bases between them. DNA of the CDR3: TGTGCCAGCGGCGTCCGAGAGGGGGAGACCCAGTACTTC. Translating gives CASGVREGETQYF.

The J gene is TRBJ2-7, the V gene TRBV4-2; 7 positions match TRBD2. Unmatched junction bases numbered 8, after V lost 0 bases and J lost 3 bases. Germline CDR1 LGHNA, CDR2 YNFKEQ. The CDR3 spans 16 residues. This CDR3 reads CASSQDIRTSSYEQYF. Here the CDR3 DNA reads TGTGCCAGCAGCCAAGATATTCGGACTAGTAGCTACGAGCAGTACTTC.

The V and J genes are TRBV2 and TRBJ1-5; perhaps TRBD1 as D (5 bases). The CDR3 is 15 amino acids. In germline, CDR1 is SNHLY, CDR2 FYNNEI. V lost 4 bases and J lost 1, with 11 bases in between. CDR3 nucleotide sequence: TGTGCCAGCAGTGTGAGGGGCCTGAGCAATCAGCCCCAGCATTTT. It codes for CASSVRGLSNQPQHF.

In this sample, this clone turned up a few times. The chain recombines TRBV19 with TRBJ1-1; D unresolved. The V end lost 3 bases, the J end lost 2 bases, and 7 bases lay between the germline ends. This CDR3 comprises 13 residues. Germline CDR1 LNHDA, CDR2 SQIVND (reference sequence). For the CDR3, the DNA is TGTGCCAGTAGTATCTACAGAAACACTGAAGCTTTCTTT. This translates into CASSIYRNTEAFF.

This chain links TRBV6-6 with TRBJ2-1, with D perhaps matching TRBD2 (6 bases). V dropped 4 bases and J dropped 8 bases, with 15 bases sitting between them. The CDR3 covers 14 residues. The V gene's germline CDR1 is MNHNY and CDR2 SVGAGI (reference sequence). CDR3 residues: CASSLGGPVDEQFF. CDR3 nucleotide sequence: TGTGCCAGCAGTTTAGGAGGGCCAGTGGATGAGCAGTTCTTC.

This chain uses TRBV7-2 with TRBJ2-7; D call uncertain. V lost 4 bases, J lost 3 bases, and 4 bases lay in between. The CDR3 loop spans 11 amino acids. Germline assignment: CDR1 SGHTA and CDR2 FQGNSA. CDR3 nucleotides: TGTGCCAGCAGCTCTTACTACGAGCAGTACTTC. This translates into CASSSYYEQYF.

The rearrangement joins TRBV5-1 to TRBJ2-1, with no clear D. The germline V gene has CDR1 SGHRS and CDR2 YFSETQ. The CDR3 has 12 residues. The V end was cut by 4 bases, the J end by 7 bases, with 9 bases between. The CDR3 DNA follows: TGCGCCAGCAGCAGCCCGGGTAATGAGCAGTTCTTC. Translating it yields CASSSPGNEQFF.